Ten or more counts support the clone carrying this T cell receptor (beta chain). Its antigen is as yet unknown. These data come from a study of CD8 T cells in ankylosing spondylitis. CDR3 length: 16 amino acids. Between the trimmed V and J ends, which lost 1 base and 3 bases, there was a span of 15 bases. CDR1 and CDR2 (germline): SGHTA, FQGNSA. In making TCR beta libraries, quantitative 5'-RACE with molecular barcodes was used. In TCRdb, the 5' RACE reads were re-called with MiXCR into one record per CDR3 protein. The repertoire consists of some 130,000 distinct CDR3 sequences, with roughly an eighth occurring once and the leading ten covering under 3%. The study, taken as a whole, reports: From matched ankylosing spondylitis synovial fluid, disease-linked clones were reportedly recovered at significantly enriched levels.

The sample taken for sequencing was blood, either unsorted or a sorted T cell fraction (not recorded which). The J gene is TRBJ1-1, the V gene TRBV7-2, with D hard to call. This TCR was sampled from a female donor with ankylosing spondylitis or in good health (not recorded which). The chain's CDR3 is CASSLVSWMGDTEAFF. The CDR3 DNA reads as TGTGCCAGCAGCTTAGTATCTTGGATGGGCGACACTGAAGCTTTCTTT.